A single sample is the source of the 2 T cell receptor beta chains below, sequenced in a study of blood T cell repertoires in COVID-19. TCRdb's copy holds only in-frame clones and misses some; the assay was immunoSEQ multiplex PCR. The sample contains approximately 20,000 clones, roughly four fifths of which appear only once. The sample was peripheral blood. These receptors came from a human donor in a cohort sampled during active COVID-19.

The V call is TRBV9, the J call TRBJ2-1; 14 bases align to TRBD2. This CDR3 is 15 amino acids long. The germline gives CDR1 SGDLS, CDR2 YYNGEE. V trimming: 3 bases; J trimming: 7 bases; junction bases outside the gene matches: 3. CDR3 sequence reads: CASSAGTSGRNEQFF. CDR3 nucleotide sequence: TGTGCCAGCAGCGCTGGGACTAGCGGGAGAAATGAGCAGTTCTTC.

DNA of the CDR3: TGTGCCAGCAGCCAACCGGGACTAGCGGGAGGGCCCCTCTACGAGCAGTACTTC. Its protein is CASSQPGLAGGPLYEQYF. The gene calls are TRBV27 and TRBJ2-7; 16 bases are a match to TRBD2. The ends lost 6 bases at V and 3 bases at J; junction bases unmatched: 11. CDR3 length: 18 residues. Per the germline V gene, CDR1 is MNHEY and CDR2 is SMNVEV (reference sequence).